Sequencing of this TCR beta chain was carried out in a study of identical twins. One entry per CDR3 protein, called by TCRdb with MiXCR from the 5' RACE reads. Altogether a few hundred thousand distinct CDR3 sequences are present, about 10% being singletons, with the ten largest covering 10%. The CDR3 is made up of 13 amino acids. Germline loops: CDR1 SGHRS, CDR2 YFSETQ. V lost 3 bases and J 2 bases, leaving 8 bases between the germline ends. The source material was memory T cells sorted from blood. The origin of this receptor is a man between 50 and 59 years old in good health. The V gene is TRBV5-1, the J gene TRBJ2-5; D is possibly TRBD2 (6 bases). The CDR3 sequence is CASSSEGQETQYF. As DNA, the CDR3 is TGCGCCAGCAGCTCGGAGGGGCAAGAGACCCAGTACTTC.